The following is a TCR beta chain sequence with its context. Clones were sequenced by immunoSEQ multiplex PCR, and TCRdb holds only the in-frame ones, with some missing. The sample has 100,000 to 150,000 clones, more than 85% seen once. Germline CDR1 SGDLS, CDR2 YYNGEE. The CDR3 covers 14 residues. Trimming cost V 0 bases and J 4 bases, with 8 bases left between them. This sample stems from a study of control samples from healthy donors and cancer patients. Sequencing was performed on blood. The chain uses TRBV9 and TRBJ2-1; D may match TRBD1 or TRBD2 (5 bases each). This TCR was recovered from a young man in good health. CDR3 protein: CASSVAEGYNEQFF. As DNA, the CDR3 is TGTGCCAGCAGCGTAGCTGAGGGGTACAATGAGCAGTTCTTC.